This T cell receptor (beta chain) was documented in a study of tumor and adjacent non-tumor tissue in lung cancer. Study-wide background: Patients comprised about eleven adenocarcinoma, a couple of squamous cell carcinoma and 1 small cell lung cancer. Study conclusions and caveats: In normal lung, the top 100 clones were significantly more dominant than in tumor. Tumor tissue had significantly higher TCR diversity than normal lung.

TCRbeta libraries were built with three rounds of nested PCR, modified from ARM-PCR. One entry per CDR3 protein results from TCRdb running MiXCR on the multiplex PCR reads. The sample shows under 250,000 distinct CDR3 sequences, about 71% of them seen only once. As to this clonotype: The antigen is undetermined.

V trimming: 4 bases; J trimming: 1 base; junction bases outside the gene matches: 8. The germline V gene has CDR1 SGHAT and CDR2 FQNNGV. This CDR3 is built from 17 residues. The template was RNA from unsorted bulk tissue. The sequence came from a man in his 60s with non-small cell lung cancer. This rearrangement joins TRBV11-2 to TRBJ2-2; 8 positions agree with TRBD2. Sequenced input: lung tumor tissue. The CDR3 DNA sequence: TGTGCCAGCAGCTGGGCGGTACGGGGGGGGAACACCGGGGAGCTGTTTTTT. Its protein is CASSWAVRGGNTGELFF.